A single sample is the source of the 4 T cell receptor beta chains below, sequenced in a study of shared clonotypes between healthy human individuals. CD45RO negativity and positive selection for CCR7 defined naive CD8 cells, a population that excluded terminally differentiated effector memory CD45RA+ cells. Clones were sequenced by immunoSEQ multiplex PCR, and TCRdb holds only the in-frame ones, with some missing. The table lists 800,000 or so clones, around 96% of them singletons. Source material: naive CD8+ T cells sorted from blood. These receptors all stem from a man in his thirties or forties in good health.

A note on this clone: Its ends do not fully match the called genes, so a read error is possible. The chain is built from TRBV7-7 and TRBJ2-3; D is ambiguous. The CDR3 is made up of 13 amino acids. The V gene's germline CDR1 is SSHAT and CDR2 FNYEAQ (reference sequence). CDR3 coding DNA: TGTGCTAGCAGCTCTCACAGCACAGATACGCAGTATTTT. Its translation is CASSSHSTDTQYF.

The rearrangement links TRBV27 to TRBJ2-7; D is possibly TRBD2 (5 bases). This CDR3 has 14 amino acids. V lost 5 bases, J lost 7 bases, and 18 bases lay in between. Per germline, CDR1 MNHEY and CDR2 SMNVEV (reference sequence). The CDR3 nucleotides are TGTGCCAGCAGTGCCGATCGAGGCACGGGAGAGCAGTACTTC. It specifies CASSADRGTGEQYF.

Notes on this clone: Other DNA sequences of this sample code for an identical CDR3. The V gene is TRBV27, the J gene TRBJ2-7, with D unclear. The germline CDR1 and CDR2 sequences are MNHEY and SMNVEV (reference sequence). This CDR3 is 13 amino acids long. V lost 0 bases and J 4 bases, leaving 7 bases between the germline ends. CDR3 residues: CASSLSRLYEQYF. In DNA form, the CDR3 reads TGTGCCAGCAGTTTATCCCGACTGTACGAGCAGTACTTC.

J is TRBJ1-1 and V is TRBV4-1, with a weak D call TRBD1 (6 bases). Looked up from germline, CDR1 is MGHRA and CDR2 is YSYEKL. The germline V and J ends were trimmed by 5 bases and 3 bases, with 16 bases remaining between them. The CDR3 sequence is 15 residues long. CDR3 nucleotides: TGCGCCAGCAGCGATCTGACCAGGGGACACACTGAAGCTTTCTTT. Translated, it gives CASSDLTRGHTEAFF.